One TCR beta chain is described in this entry. TCRdb keeps only in-frame clones here, not all; method: immunoSEQ multiplex PCR. The table records about 80,000 clones, roughly 91% of them present only once. This record comes from a study of T cell changes during pregnancy in multiple sclerosis. The CDR3 is 15 amino acids. Per the germline V gene, CDR1 is LNHNV and CDR2 is YYDKDF (reference sequence). The ends were cut back, 0 bases at V and 4 bases at J, with 12 bases in the middle. The material was peripheral blood, obtained after pregnancy. The V and J genes are TRBV15 and TRBJ2-5, with a possible D match to TRBD1 (6 bases). This receptor was obtained from a female donor in good health, enrolled as a control in a pregnancy study. CDR3 region: CATSRDWAGAETQYF. The DNA of the CDR3 is TGTGCCACCAGCAGAGATTGGGCAGGGGCAGAGACCCAGTACTTC.